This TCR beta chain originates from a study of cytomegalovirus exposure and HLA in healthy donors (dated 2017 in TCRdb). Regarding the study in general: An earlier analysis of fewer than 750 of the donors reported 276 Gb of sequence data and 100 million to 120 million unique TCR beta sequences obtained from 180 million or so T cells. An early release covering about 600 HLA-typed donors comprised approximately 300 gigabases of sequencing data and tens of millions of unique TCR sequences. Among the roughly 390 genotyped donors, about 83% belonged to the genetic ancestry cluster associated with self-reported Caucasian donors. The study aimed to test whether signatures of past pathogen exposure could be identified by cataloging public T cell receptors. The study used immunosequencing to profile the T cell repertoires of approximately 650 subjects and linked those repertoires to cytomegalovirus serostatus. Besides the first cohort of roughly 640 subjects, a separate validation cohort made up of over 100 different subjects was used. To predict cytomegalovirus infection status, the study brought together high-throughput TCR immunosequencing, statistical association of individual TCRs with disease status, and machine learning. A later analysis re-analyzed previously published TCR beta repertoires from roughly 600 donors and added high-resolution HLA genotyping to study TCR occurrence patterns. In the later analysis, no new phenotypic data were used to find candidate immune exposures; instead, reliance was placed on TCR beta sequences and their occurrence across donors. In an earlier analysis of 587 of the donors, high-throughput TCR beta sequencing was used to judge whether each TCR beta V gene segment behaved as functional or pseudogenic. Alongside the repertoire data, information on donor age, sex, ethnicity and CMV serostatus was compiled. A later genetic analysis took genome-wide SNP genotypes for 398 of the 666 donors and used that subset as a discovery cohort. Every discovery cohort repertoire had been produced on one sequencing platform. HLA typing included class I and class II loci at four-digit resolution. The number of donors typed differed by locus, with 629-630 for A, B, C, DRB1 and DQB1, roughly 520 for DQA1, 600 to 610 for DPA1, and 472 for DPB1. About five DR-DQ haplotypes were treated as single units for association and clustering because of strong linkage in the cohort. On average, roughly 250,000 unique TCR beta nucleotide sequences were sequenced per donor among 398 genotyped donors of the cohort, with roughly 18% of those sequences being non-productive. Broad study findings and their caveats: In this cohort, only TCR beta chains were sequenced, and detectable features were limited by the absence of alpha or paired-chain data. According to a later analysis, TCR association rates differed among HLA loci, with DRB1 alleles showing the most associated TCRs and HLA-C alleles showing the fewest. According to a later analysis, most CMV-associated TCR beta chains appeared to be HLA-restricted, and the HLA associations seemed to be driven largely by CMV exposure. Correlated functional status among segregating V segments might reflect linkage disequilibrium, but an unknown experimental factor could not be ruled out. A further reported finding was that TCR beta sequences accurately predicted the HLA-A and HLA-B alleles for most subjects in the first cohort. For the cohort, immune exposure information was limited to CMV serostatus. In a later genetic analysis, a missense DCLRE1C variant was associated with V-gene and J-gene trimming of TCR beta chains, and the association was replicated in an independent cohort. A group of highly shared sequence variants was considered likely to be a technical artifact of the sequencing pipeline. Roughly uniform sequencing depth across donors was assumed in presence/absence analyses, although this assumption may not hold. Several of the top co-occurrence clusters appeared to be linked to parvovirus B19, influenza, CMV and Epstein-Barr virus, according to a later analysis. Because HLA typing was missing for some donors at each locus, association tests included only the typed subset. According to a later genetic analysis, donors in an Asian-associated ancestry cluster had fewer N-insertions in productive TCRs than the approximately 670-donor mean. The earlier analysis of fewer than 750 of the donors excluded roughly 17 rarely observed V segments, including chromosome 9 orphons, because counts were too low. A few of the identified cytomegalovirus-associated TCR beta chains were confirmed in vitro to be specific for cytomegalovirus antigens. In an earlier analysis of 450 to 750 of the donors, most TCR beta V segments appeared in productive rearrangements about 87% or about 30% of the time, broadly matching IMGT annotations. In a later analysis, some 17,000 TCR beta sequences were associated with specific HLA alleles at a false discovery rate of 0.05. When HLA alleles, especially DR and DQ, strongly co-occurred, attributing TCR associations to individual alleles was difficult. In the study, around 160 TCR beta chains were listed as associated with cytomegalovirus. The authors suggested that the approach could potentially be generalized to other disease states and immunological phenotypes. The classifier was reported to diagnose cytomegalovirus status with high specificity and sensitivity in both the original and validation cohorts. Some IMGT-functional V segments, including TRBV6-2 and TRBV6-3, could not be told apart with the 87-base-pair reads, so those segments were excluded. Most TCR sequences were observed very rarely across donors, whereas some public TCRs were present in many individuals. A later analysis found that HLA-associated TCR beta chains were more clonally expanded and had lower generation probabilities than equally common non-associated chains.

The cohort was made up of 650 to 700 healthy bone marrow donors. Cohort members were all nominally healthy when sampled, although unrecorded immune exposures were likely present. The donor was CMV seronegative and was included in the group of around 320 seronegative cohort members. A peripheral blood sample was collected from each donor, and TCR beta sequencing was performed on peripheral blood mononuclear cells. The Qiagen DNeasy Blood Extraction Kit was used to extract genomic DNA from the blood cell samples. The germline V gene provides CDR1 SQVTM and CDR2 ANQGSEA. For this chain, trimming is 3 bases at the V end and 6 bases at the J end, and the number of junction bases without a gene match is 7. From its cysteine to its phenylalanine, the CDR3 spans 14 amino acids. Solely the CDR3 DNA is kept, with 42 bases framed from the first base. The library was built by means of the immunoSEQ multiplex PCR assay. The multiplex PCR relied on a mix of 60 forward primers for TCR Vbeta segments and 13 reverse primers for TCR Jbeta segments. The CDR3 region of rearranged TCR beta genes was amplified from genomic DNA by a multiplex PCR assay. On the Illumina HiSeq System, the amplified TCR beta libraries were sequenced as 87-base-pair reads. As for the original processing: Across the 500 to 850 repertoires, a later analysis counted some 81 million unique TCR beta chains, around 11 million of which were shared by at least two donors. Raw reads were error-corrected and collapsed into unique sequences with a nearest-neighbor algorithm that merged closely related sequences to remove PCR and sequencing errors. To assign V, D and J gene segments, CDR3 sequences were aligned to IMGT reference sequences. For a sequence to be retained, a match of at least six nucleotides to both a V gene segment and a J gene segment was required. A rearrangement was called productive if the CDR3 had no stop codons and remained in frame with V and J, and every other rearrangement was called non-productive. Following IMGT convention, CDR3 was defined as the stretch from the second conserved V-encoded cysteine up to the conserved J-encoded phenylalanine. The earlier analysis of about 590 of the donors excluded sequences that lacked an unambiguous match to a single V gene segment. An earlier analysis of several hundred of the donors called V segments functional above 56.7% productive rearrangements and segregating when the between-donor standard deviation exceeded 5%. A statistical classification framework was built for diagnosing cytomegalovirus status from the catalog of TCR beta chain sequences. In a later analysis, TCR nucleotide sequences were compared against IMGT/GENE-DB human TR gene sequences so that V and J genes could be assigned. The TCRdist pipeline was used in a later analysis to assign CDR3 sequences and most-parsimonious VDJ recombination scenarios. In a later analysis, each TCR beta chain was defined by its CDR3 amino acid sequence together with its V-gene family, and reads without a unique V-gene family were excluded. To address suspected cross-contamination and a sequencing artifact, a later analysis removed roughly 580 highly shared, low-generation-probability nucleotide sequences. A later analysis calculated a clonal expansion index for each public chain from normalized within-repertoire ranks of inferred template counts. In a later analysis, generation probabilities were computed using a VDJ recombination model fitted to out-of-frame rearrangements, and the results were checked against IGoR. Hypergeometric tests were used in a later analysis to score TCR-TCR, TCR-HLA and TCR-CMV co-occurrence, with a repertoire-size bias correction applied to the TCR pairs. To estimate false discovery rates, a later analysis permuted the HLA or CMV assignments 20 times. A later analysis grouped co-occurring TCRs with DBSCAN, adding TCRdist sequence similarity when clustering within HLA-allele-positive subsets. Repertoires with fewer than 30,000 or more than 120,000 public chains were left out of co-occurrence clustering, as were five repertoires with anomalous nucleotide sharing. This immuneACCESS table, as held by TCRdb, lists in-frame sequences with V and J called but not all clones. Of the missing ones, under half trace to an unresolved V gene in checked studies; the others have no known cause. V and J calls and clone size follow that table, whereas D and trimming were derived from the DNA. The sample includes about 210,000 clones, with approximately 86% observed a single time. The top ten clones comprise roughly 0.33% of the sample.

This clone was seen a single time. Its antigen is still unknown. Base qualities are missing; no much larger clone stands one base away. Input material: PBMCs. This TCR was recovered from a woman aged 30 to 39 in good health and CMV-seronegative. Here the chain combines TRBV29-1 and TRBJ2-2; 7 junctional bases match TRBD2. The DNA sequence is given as TGCAGCGTTGAGCGGGAGAATAAAGCCGGGGAGCTGTTTTTT. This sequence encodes CSVERENKAGELFF.